This TCR beta chain emerged from a study of blood T cell repertoires in COVID-19. As for the study in general: Italy, Spain and the United States were the sources of the convalescent and acute COVID-19 samples.

Some clones are missing from TCRdb's copy, which holds only in-frame ones; the method was immunoSEQ multiplex PCR. The sample has 300,000 to 400,000 clones, 87% seen once. V lost 4 bases, J lost 9 bases, and 4 bases lay in between. Germline V gives CDR1 MNHEY, CDR2 SVGAGI. The CDR3 sequence is 11 residues long. The rearrangement joins TRBV6-5 to TRBJ1-6; unclear D gene. This clonotype was sampled from a woman aged 50 to 65 with COVID-19, enrolled during active disease. The source material was peripheral blood. In DNA, the CDR3 is TGTGCCAGCAGTTCCGGTTCACCCCTCCACTTT. Translated: CASSSGSPLHF.